This is a list of T cell receptor beta chains from one sample in a study of immune heterogeneity within non-small cell lung tumors. MiXCR, applied by TCRdb to the multiplex PCR reads, yields one record per CDR3 protein. This sample has about 9,600 distinct CDR3 sequences, with 31% found just once. The sample was lung tumor tissue. The receptor set was obtained from a man aged 55 to 70 with non-small cell lung cancer. The CDR3 runs from the conserved cysteine through the conserved F or W.

TRBV19,CASSIEDEFYGYTF
TRBV18,CASSPINRDTSGNTIYF
TRBV7-2,CASSIIAGITGELFF
TRBV7-8,CASSCWNISYNQPQHF
TRBV6-2/TRBV6-3,CASRSPGNPKEFF
TRBV14,CASSQEDWTGNTEAFF
TRBV6-9,CASSSTPTAYEQYF
TRBV13,CASSLTGAPDGYEQYF
TRBV27,CASNSGTNSYNEQFF
TRBV5-1,CASSPGDRGEDEKLFF
TRBV3-1,CASSQFRAGTQQFF
TRBV20-1,CSARSASGADVLTF
TRBV12-3/TRBV12-4,CASSQSEGQGPDTQYF
TRBV10-3,CATTAGNTIYF
TRBV27,CASSLSGDRSYNEQFF
TRBV5-1,CASSPSGGYTF
TRBV11-1,CASSRFRDREEKLFF
TRBV4-2,CASSQEDRDLNTDTQYF
TRBV5-8,CASSAAGLRAYEQYF
TRBV2,CASMNSYNYGYTF
TRBV27,CASSLSGTNYEQYF
TRBV7-2,CASKGDVNTIYF
TRBV19,CASSIATAVNQPQHF
TRBV24-1,CATREGADERGEAFF
TRBV7-3,CASGTGGSAYTF
TRBV6-1,CASSPPGGGYTF
TRBV7-9,CASSAGTGAGELFF